The T cell receptor beta chain under discussion was sequenced for a study of identical twins. The study's findings and limits: Zero-insertion analyses could be partly confounded by invariant MAIT and iNKT cells. Excess sharing between twins was weaker in beta out-of-frame sequences.

TCRdb re-called the 5' RACE reads through MiXCR, storing one row per CDR3 protein. Among roughly 250,000 distinct CDR3 sequences listed, around 7.6% were seen once. Per the germline V gene, CDR1 is ENHRY and CDR2 is SYGVKD. Deletions cut 2 bases from V and 2 bases from J, with 14 bases between. The CDR3 is 16 amino acids. With regard to this clonotype: The target antigen is unknown.

This same sample was also part of a study on yellow fever vaccine responses in identical twins.

The rearrangement uses TRBV10-3 and TRBJ2-3; D gene uncertain. The sequenced sample was CD8+ T cells sorted from blood. The TCR was taken from a woman aged 18 to 35 in good health. The DNA for the CDR3 is TGTGCCATCAGTGAGAGTCCCCGGAAGACCACAGATACGCAGTATTTT. Translating it yields CAISESPRKTTDTQYF.